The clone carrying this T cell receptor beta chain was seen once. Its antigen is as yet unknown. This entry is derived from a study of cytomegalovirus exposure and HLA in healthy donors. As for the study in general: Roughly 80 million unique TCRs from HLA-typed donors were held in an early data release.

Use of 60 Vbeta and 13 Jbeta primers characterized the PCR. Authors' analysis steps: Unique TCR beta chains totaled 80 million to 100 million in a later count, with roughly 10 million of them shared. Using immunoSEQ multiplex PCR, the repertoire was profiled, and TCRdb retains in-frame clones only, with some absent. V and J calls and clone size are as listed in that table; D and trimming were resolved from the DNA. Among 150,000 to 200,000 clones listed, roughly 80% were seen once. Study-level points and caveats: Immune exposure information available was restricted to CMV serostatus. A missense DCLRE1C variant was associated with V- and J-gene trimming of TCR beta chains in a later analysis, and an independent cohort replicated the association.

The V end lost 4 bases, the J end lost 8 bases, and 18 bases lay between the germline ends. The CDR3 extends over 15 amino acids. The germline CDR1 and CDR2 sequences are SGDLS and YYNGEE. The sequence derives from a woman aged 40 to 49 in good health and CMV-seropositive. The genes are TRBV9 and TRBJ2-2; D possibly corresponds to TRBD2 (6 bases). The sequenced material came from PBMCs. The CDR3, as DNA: TGTGCCAGCAGCCCCCGACGATGGGGAGGTGGGGAGCTGTTTTTT. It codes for CASSPRRWGGGELFF.